This paragraph covers one TCR beta chain sequence. CDR1 and CDR2 from the germline V gene are KGHSH and LQKENI. V was trimmed by 5 bases and J by 3 bases, leaving 17 bases between them. The CDR3 contains 16 residues. Produced via immunoSEQ multiplex PCR; TCRdb's table is partial and in-frame only. This table holds around 2,000,000 clones, 85% to 95% found once. Each donor was a Caucasian adult residing in Nashville, Tennessee. These data are taken from a study of shared clonotypes between healthy human individuals. The gene calls are TRBV18 and TRBJ2-1; TRBD2 is a possible D gene (6 bases). Sequences were obtained from naive CD4+ T cells sorted from blood. Subset noted: CD45RA+ positively selected. The clonotype comes from a young man in good health. CDR3 sequence: CASSEIGTSYYNEQFF. CDR3 bases: TGTGCCAGCTCAGAGATCGGGACTTCCTACTACAATGAGCAGTTCTTC.